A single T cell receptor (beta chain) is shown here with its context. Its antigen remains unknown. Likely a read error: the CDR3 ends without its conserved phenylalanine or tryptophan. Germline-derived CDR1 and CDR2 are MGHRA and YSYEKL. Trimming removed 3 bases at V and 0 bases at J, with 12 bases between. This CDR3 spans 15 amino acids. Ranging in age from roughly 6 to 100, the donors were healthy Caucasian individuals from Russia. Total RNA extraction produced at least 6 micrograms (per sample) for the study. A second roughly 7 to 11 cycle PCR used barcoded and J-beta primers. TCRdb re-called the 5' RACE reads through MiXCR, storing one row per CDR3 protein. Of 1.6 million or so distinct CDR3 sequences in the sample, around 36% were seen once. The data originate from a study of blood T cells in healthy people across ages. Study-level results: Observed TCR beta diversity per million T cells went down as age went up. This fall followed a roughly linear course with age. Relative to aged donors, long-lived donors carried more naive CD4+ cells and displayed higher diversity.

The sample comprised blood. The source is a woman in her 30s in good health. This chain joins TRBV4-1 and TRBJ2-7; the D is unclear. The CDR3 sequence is CASSHKEANSYEQYI. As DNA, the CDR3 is TGCGCCAGCAGCCACAAAGAGGCCAACTCCTACGAGCAGTACATC.